These 15 T cell receptor beta chains were all obtained from the same sample, sequenced in a study of circulating tumor DNA in untreated peripheral T-cell lymphoma. Assay: immunoSEQ multiplex PCR; the TCRdb copy retains only in-frame clones and omits some. The data show 1,300 to 1,500 clones, about three fifths seen once. The sample consisted of tumor tissue. Receptor source: a human donor with peripheral T-cell lymphoma.

Concerning this clone: The germline gene is not matched at one end of the junction; a read error may be the cause. Because a base is unread or ambiguous, its residue is represented by X. This chain's CDR3 is CASSFKVTDTXYF. CDR3 sequence (DNA): TGTGCCAGCAGCTTTAAGGTCACAGATACGCRGTATTTT. The V and J genes are TRBV7-1 and TRBJ2-3; D remains ambiguous. TRBV7-1 belongs to the ORF category, with a function that is uncertain. The length of the CDR3 is 13 residues.

With regard to this clone: Other nucleotide sequences in the sample specify the same CDR3. The chain links TRBV6-8 to TRBJ1-3, with D tentatively TRBD1 (5 bases). Between the trimmed V and J ends, which lost 3 bases and 1 base, there was a span of 7 bases. Germline V CDR1 and CDR2: MNHGY, SAAAGT. The CDR3 has 14 amino acids. CDR3: CASSYGGSGNTIYF. The CDR3 DNA is TGTGCCAGCAGTTATGGGGGGTCTGGAAACACCATATATTTT.

The V gene is TRBV11-3, the J gene TRBJ1-1; a possible D gene is TRBD1 (6 bases). This CDR3 has 15 residues. Per the germline V gene, CDR1 is SGHNT and CDR2 is YENEEA. V was shortened by 6 bases and J by 3 bases, with 17 bases between the two germline ends. Here the CDR3 reads CASSFIDRRDTEAFF. Written as DNA, the CDR3 is TGTGCCAGCAGTTTTATAGACAGGAGGGACACTGAAGCTTTCTTT.

This clone has just a few counts. This chain uses TRBV28 with TRBJ1-4; TRBD1 is a possible D gene (5 bases). CDR1 and CDR2 (germline): MDHEN, SYDVKM. V shed 7 bases and J shed 3 bases, with 9 bases lying between them. The CDR3 runs to 13 residues. The CDR3 sequence: CASIGGANEKLFF. Written as DNA, the CDR3 is TGTGCCAGCATTGGGGGGGCTAATGAAAAACTGTTTTTT.

The chain employs TRBV30 and TRBJ1-5, with unresolved D. Per the germline V gene, CDR1 is GTSNPN and CDR2 is SVGIG (reference sequence). Trimming pared 6 bases from V and 11 bases from J, leaving 20 bases between. This CDR3 contains 13 residues. The CDR3 sequence is CACKISGGGAQHF. CDR3 bases: TGTGCCTGCAAGATAAGTGGTGGTGGAGCCCAGCATTTT.

Within the sample, this clone is large (0.1 to 1%). The J gene is TRBJ1-5, the V gene TRBV19; no firm D call. The V and J ends lost 5 bases and 0 bases respectively, with 5 bases between them. This CDR3 has 13 amino acids. Germline CDR1 reads LNHDA; CDR2 reads SQIVND (reference sequence). For the CDR3, the DNA is TGTGCCAGTAGTGAGGGTAGCAATCAGCCCCAGCATTTT. The encoded protein is CASSEGSNQPQHF.

By share of the sample, this clone is medium-sized. The rearrangement uses TRBV11-3 and TRBJ2-3, with 10 bases aligning to TRBD2. V lost 5 bases to trimming and J lost 1 base; unmatched junction nucleotides: 3. This CDR3 region has 15 residues. CDR1 and CDR2 (germline): SGHNT, YENEEA. CDR3 bases: TGTGCCAGCAGCCCCGGGACTAGCGGCACAGATACGCAGTATTTT. This sequence encodes CASSPGTSGTDTQYF. The complete variable domain, with remaining parts taken from reference TRBV11-3 and TRBJ2-3, reads EAGVVQSPRYKIIEKKQPVAFWCNPISGHNTLYWYLQNLGQGPELLIRYENEEAVDDSQLPKDRFSAERLKGVDSTLKIQPAELGDSAVYLCASSPGTSGTDTQYFGPGTRLTVL.

The chain carries TRBV19 and TRBJ1-5; unclear D gene. The CDR3 length is 13 residues. Looked up from germline, CDR1 is LNHDA and CDR2 is SQIVND (reference sequence). Trimming removed 3 bases at V and 3 bases at J, with 6 bases between. CDR3: CASSIRANQPQHF. The CDR3, as DNA: TGTGCCAGTAGTATCCGGGCCAATCAGCCCCAGCATTTT.

V gene TRBV7-2 combines with J gene TRBJ2-1; D call uncertain. Germline CDR1 and CDR2: SGHTA and FQGNSA. V dropped 1 base and J dropped 10 bases, with 11 bases sitting between them. The CDR3 is 13 residues long. CDR3 loop: CASSLGPNLEQFF. CDR3 nucleotides: TGTGCCAGCAGCTTAGGGCCGAATCTCGAGCAGTTCTTC.

J is TRBJ1-3 and V is TRBV11-3; D remains ambiguous. The CDR3 sequence is 14 residues long. V lost 3 bases, J lost 0 bases, and 6 bases lay in between. CDR1 is SGHNT and CDR2 is YENEEA in the germline V gene. The CDR3 sequence: CASSFANSGNTIYF. CDR3 nucleotides: TGTGCCAGCAGCTTTGCTAACTCTGGAAACACCATATATTTT.

This chain links TRBV14 with TRBJ1-6; TRBD1 aligns across 8 bases. Germline V gene data show CDR1 as SGHDN and CDR2 as FVKESK. The CDR3 has 15 amino acids. The trim removed 0 bases at V and 9 bases at J, leaving 4 bases unmatched. The CDR3 nucleotides read TGTGCCAGCAGCCAAGAGGCGACAGGGGCTTCACCCCTCCACTTT. Residues: CASSQEATGASPLHF.

This clone was detected only a few times. The CDR3 here is CASSLAVDNEQFF. CDR3 DNA sequence: TGCGCCAGCAGCTTGGCGGTGGACAATGAGCAGTTCTTC. V and J are TRBV23-1 and TRBJ2-1; D unresolved. TRBV23-1 qualifies as an ORF whose function is uncertain. Trimming removed 6 bases at V and 5 bases at J, with 11 bases between. The CDR3 runs 13 residues.

V usage is TRBV5-1 and J usage is TRBJ1-1, with D perhaps TRBD1 (5 bases). Per germline, CDR1 SGHRS and CDR2 YFSETQ. V shed 0 bases and J shed 2 bases, with 11 bases lying between them. The CDR3 has 15 residues. CDR3 nucleotide sequence: TGCGCCAGCAGCTTGGTTTGGGGGGAAAACACTGAAGCTTTCTTT. Translating it yields CASSLVWGENTEAFF.

The sample holds one count of this clone. This chain joins TRBV12-5 and TRBJ1-2; the D gene is possibly TRBD1 (5 bases). Germline CDR1 LGHNT, CDR2 FRNRAP. The CDR3 runs 11 residues. The CDR3 spells CASREGLVYTF. CDR3 in DNA: TGTGCCAGCCGAGAGGGGTTAGTCTACACCTTC.

The rearrangement uses TRBV19 and TRBJ2-7; a weak D match, TRBD1 (7 bases). Looked up from germline, CDR1 is LNHDA and CDR2 is SQIVND (reference sequence). The CDR3 has 15 amino acids. Trimming cost V 4 bases and J 3 bases, with 16 bases left between them. The CDR3 reads CASSNGGGSSYEQYF. The DNA of the CDR3 is TGTGCCAGTAGTAACGGAGGGGGCAGCAGCTACGAGCAGTACTTC.